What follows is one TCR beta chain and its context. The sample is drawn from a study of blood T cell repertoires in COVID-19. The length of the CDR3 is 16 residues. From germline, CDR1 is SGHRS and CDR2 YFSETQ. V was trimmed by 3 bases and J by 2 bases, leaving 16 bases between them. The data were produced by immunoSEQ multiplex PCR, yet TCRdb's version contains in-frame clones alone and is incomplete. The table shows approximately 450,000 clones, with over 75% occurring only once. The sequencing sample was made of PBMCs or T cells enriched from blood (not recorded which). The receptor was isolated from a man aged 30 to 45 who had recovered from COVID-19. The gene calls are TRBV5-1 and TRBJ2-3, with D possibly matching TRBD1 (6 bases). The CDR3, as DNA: TGCGCCAGCAGCTACATGGTCAAGGGGGACACAGATACGCAGTATTTT. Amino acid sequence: CASSYMVKGDTDTQYF.